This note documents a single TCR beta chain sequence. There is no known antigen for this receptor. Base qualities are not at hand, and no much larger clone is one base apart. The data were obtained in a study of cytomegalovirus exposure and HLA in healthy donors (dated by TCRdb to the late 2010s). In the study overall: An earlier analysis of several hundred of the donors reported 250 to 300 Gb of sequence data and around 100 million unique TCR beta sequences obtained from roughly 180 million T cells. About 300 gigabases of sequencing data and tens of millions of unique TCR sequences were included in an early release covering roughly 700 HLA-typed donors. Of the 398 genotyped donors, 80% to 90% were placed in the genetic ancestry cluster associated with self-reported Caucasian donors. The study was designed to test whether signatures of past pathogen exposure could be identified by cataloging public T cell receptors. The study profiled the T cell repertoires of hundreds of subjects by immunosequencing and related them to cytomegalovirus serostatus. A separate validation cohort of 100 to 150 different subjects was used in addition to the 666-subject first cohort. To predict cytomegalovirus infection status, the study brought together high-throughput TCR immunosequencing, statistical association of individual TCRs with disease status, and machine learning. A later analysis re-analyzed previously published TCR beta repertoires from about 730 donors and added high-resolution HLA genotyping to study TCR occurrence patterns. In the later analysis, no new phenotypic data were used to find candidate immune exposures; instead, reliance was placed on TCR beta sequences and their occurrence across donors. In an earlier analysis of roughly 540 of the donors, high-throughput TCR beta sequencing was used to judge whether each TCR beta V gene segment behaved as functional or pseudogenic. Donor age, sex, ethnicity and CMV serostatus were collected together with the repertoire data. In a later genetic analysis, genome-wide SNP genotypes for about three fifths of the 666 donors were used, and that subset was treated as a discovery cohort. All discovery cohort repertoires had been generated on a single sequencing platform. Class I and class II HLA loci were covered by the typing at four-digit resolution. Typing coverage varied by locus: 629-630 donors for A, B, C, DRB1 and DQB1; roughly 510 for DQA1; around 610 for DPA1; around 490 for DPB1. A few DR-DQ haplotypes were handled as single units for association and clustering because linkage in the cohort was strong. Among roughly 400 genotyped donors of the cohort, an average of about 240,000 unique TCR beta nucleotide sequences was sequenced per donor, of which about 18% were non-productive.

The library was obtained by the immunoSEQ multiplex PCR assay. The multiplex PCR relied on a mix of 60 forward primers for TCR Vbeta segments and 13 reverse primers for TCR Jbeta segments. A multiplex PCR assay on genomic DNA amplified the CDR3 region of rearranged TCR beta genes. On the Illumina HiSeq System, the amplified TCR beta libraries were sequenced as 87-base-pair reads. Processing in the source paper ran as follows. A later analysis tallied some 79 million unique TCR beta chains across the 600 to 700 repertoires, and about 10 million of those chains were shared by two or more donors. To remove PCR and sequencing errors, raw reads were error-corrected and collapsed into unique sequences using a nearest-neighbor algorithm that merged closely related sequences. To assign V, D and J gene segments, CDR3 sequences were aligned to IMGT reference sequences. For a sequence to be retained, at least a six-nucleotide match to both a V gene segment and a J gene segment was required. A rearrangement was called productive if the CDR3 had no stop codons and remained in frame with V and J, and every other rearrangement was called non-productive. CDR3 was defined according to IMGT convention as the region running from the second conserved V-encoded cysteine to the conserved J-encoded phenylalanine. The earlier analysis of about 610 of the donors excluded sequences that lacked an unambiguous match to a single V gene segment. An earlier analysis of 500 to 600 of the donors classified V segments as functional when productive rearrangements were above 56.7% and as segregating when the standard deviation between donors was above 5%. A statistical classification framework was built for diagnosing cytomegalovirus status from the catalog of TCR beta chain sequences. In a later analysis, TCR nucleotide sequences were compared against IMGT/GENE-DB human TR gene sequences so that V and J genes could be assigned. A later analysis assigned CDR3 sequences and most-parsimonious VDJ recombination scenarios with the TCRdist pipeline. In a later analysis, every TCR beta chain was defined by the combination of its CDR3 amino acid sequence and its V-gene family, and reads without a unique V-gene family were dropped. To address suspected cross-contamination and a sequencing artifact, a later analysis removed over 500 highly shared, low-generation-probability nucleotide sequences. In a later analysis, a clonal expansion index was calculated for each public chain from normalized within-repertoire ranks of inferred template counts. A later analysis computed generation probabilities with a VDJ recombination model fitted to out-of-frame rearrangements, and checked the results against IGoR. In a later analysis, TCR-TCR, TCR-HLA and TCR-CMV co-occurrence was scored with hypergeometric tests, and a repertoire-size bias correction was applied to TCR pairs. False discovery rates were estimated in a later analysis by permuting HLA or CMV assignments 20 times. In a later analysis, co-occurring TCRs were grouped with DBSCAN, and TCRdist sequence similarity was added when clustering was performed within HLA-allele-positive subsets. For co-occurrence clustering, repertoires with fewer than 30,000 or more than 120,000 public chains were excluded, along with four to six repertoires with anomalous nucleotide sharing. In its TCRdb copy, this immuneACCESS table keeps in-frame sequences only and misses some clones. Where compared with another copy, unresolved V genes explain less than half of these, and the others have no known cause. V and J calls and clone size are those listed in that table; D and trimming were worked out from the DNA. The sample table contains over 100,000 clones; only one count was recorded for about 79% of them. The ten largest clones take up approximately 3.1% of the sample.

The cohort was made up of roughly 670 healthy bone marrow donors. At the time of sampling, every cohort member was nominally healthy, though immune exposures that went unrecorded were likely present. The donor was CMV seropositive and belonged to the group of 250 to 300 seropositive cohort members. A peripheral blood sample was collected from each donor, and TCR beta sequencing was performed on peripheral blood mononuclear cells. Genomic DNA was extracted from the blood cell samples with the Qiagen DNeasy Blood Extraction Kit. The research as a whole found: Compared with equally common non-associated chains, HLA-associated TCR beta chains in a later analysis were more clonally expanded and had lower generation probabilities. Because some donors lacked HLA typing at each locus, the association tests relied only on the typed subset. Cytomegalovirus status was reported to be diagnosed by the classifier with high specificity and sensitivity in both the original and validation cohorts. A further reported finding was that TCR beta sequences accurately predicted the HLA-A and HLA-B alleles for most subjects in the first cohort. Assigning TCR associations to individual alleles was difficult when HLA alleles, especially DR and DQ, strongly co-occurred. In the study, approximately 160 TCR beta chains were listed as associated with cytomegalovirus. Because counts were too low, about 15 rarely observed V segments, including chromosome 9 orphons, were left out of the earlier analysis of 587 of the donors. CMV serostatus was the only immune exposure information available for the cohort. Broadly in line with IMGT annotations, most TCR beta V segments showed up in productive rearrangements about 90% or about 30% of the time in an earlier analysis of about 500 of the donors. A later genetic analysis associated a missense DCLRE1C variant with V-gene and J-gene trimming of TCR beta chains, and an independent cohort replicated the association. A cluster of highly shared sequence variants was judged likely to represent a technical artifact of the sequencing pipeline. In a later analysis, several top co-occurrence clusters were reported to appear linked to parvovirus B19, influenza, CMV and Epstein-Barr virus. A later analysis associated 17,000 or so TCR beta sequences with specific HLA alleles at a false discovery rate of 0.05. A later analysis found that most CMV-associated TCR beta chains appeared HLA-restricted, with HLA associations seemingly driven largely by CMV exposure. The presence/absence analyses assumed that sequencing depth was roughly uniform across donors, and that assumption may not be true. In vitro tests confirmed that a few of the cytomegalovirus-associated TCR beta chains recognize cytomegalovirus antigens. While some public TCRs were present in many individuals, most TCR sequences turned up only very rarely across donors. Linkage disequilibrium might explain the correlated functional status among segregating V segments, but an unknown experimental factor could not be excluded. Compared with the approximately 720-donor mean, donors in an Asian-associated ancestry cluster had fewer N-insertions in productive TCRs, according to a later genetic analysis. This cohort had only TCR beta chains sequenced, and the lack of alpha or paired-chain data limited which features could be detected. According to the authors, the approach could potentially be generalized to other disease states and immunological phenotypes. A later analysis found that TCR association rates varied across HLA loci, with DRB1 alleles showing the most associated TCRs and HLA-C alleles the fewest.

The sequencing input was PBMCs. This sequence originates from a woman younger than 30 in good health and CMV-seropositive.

At the DNA level, the sequence is TGTGCCAGCATGGGTAGTATAGCGGGGGTGTCTACAGATACGCAGTATTTT. Its protein reads: CASMGSIAGVSTDTQYF. The chain couples TRBV2 to TRBJ2-3, and 9 junctional nucleotides match TRBD2. Its CDR3 holds 17 amino acids, cysteine through phenylalanine. Only the CDR3 region is kept as DNA, spanning 51 bases read in frame from base 1. The V end gives up 7 bases and the J end 3 bases, leaving 14 bases in the junction not matched to a gene. Based on the germline V gene, the CDR1 and CDR2 sequences are SNHLY and FYNNEI.